A single sample is the source of the 19 T cell receptor beta chains below, sequenced in a study of breast tumors, draining lymph nodes, adjacent tissues. Axillary draining lymph nodes of breast cancer patients supplied the node samples. TCRdb used MiXCR to reprocess the multiplex PCR reads, holding one entry per CDR3 protein. The data contain roughly 120,000 distinct CDR3 sequences, about 20% of them singletons. The sequencing input was axillary lymph node tissue. These TCRs come from a female donor with breast cancer. Some clones in this sample may be carry-over from other donors' samples.

This clonotype occurred many times. This chain joins TRBV7-9 and TRBJ2-7; 12 bases line up with TRBD1. The germline V gene encodes CDR1 SEHNR and CDR2 FQNEAQ (reference sequence). Unmatched junction bases numbered 5, after V lost 6 bases and J lost 5 bases. This CDR3 has 14 amino acids. Here the CDR3 reads CASRPGTGGDEQYF. DNA for the CDR3: TGTGCCAGCAGACCCGGGACAGGGGGCGACGAGCAGTACTTC.

To note about this clonotype: A much larger clone differs by one base, so this may be a read error. The conserved final phenylalanine or tryptophan is absent from the CDR3, which likely points to a read error. The chain recombines TRBV20-1 with TRBJ2-5; unclear D gene. Trimming cost V 4 bases and J 1 base, with 13 bases left between them. Germline loops: CDR1 DFQATT, CDR2 SNEGSKA (reference sequence). This CDR3 comprises 14 residues. The CDR3 bases are TGCAGTGCTATTGTACCGGGCCGCCAAGAGACCCAGTACCTC. Translation: CSAIVPGRQETQYL.

This clonotype was recorded a few times. The chain combines TRBV28 with TRBJ2-1, with 10 nucleotides matching TRBD1. V shed 6 bases and J 7 bases; nucleotides not matched to a gene: 6. The CDR3 runs to 14 residues. Germline values: CDR1 MDHEN, CDR2 SYDVKM. This CDR3 is CASSYGTGANEQFF. In nucleotides, the CDR3 is TGTGCCAGCAGCTACGGGACAGGGGCGAATGAGCAGTTCTTC.

This clonotype has at least ten counts. This rearrangement joins TRBV6-2 or TRBV6-3 to TRBJ1-5; 10 bases are a match to TRBD1. Germline V gene lookup returns CDR1 MNHEY and CDR2 SVGEGT. CDR3 length: 16 residues. Germline trimming cut 10 bases from V and 0 bases from J; bases unmatched to any gene: 9. The CDR3 bases are TGTGCCACCCAAAGGACAGGGGGTAATAGCAATCAGCCCCAGCATTTT. This translates into CATQRTGGNSNQPQHF.

This clonotype came up a few times. The chain carries TRBV4-1 and TRBJ1-4; the D is unclear. Germline V gene sequence: CDR1 MGHRA, CDR2 YSYEKL. This CDR3 is built from 15 residues. V gave up 1 base and J gave up 1 base, with 7 bases separating them. The CDR3 loop reads CASSQAARTNEKLFF. CDR3 nucleotide sequence: TGCGCCAGCAGCCAAGCTGCGAGAACTAATGAAAAACTGTTTTTT.

This clonotype was observed at least ten times. The chain uses TRBV7-3 and TRBJ2-1; D not resolved. V was clipped by 6 bases and J by 8 bases, with 14 bases between them. CDR1 SGHTA and CDR2 FQGTGA come from the germline V gene. The CDR3 totals 13 residues. The CDR3 region has the DNA TGTGCCAGCAGATCCTCGAACGGTCATGAGCAGTTCTTC. Translating gives CASRSSNGHEQFF.

This clonotype was observed many times. The chain has TRBV19 and TRBJ1-3; D unclear. The CDR3 contains 13 residues. Germline V lookup: CDR1 LNHDA, CDR2 SQIVND (reference sequence). V lost 5 bases, J lost 0 bases, and 5 bases lay in between. CDR3 residues: CASSLTSGNTIYF. The CDR3 nucleotides read TGTGCCAGTAGTCTCACCTCTGGAAACACCATATATTTT.

For this clonotype: The conserved phenylalanine or tryptophan is not found at the CDR3 terminus, so this likely reflects a read error. The rearrangement links TRBV5-1 to TRBJ2-2; 10 positions match TRBD1. CDR1 SGHRS and CDR2 YFSETQ come from the germline V gene. V gave up 2 bases and J gave up 4 bases; unmatched junction bases: 5. CDR3 length: 16 residues. Written as DNA, the CDR3 is TGCGCCAGCAGCTTAGGGACAGGGGATGGCACCGGGGAGCTGTTTCTT. The encoded protein is CASSLGTGDGTGELFL.

This clonotype was recorded only once. The V and J genes are TRBV14 and TRBJ2-5, with D uncertain. This CDR3 comprises 13 residues. The ends were cut back, 4 bases at V and 2 bases at J, with 8 bases in the middle. Germline CDR1 is SGHDN and CDR2 is FVKESK. The CDR3 nucleotides are TGTGCCAGCAGCCGGCGCACACAAGAGACCCAGTACTTC. Amino acid sequence: CASSRRTQETQYF.

This clonotype was counted only a few times. The V call is TRBV12-3 or TRBV12-4, the J call TRBJ2-2; 9 positions match TRBD1. Trimming took 5 bases from V and 6 from J; bases not matched to a gene: 7. The CDR3 totals 15 residues. CDR3 sequence (DNA): TGTGCCAGCAGTATCCGGGACAGGGTACCCGGGGAGCTGTTTTTT. Translating gives CASSIRDRVPGELFF.

This clonotype was counted many times. Written as DNA, the CDR3 is TGTGCCAGCAGCCTACTTTTCCTGCAGGGGGCCGGGGAGCAGTACTTC. Translated: CASSLLFLQGAGEQYF. The chain joins TRBV5-8 to TRBJ2-7, with 8 bases matching TRBD1. With 4 bases clipped from V and 7 bases from J, the junction kept 16 bases outside the gene matches. The length of the CDR3 is 16 residues. Looked up from germline, CDR1 is SGHTS and CDR2 is YDEGEE.

This clonotype turned up a few times. The chain recombines TRBV20-1 with TRBJ2-3; tentative D call: TRBD2 (7 bases). The germline gives CDR1 DFQATT, CDR2 SNEGSKA (reference sequence). This CDR3 contains 16 residues. The V end lost 6 bases, the J end lost 3 bases, and 22 bases lay between the germline ends. The DNA for the CDR3 is TGCAGTGCCAGAAGGGCGGGGGCGAGATTAACAGATACGCAGTATTTT. It specifies CSARRAGARLTDTQYF.

This clonotype occurred many times. The chain joins TRBV20-1 to TRBJ2-2; the match to TRBD2 covers 12 bases. The trim removed 5 bases at V and 4 bases at J, leaving 8 bases unmatched. The CDR3 sequence is 16 residues long. The V gene's germline CDR1 is DFQATT and CDR2 SNEGSKA (reference sequence). The CDR3 loop is CSAYTTSGRSTGELFF. The CDR3 nucleotides read TGCAGTGCTTATACAACTAGCGGGAGGTCCACCGGGGAGCTGTTTTTT.

This clonotype was found a few times. The gene calls are TRBV7-3 and TRBJ2-3; TRBD1 aligns across 8 bases. Germline lookup yields CDR1 SGHTA and CDR2 FQGTGA. The CDR3 runs 16 residues. V lost 5 bases to trimming and J lost 3 bases; unmatched junction nucleotides: 10. CDR3 nucleotides: TGTGCCAGCAGCCCGTCACAGGGGGAAGAGACAGATACGCAGTATTTT. Amino acids: CASSPSQGEETDTQYF.

This clonotype appeared many times. The chain links TRBV7-9 to TRBJ2-3; the D gene is possibly TRBD2 (6 bases). The V end lost 0 bases, the J end lost 5 bases, and 9 bases lay between the germline ends. The CDR3 length is 14 residues. Germline loops: CDR1 SEHNR, CDR2 FQNEAQ (reference sequence). In nucleotides, the CDR3 is TGTGCCAGCAGCTTAGCGGGGGGAGGAGATACGCAGTATTTT. Translation gives CASSLAGGGDTQYF.

This clonotype was seen only a few times. A much larger clone differs from this one at a single base, so this may be a read error. The chain employs TRBV10-3 and TRBJ1-5; 7 bases fit TRBD1. This CDR3 is 15 amino acids long. Trimming cost V 10 bases and J 5 bases; bases outside gene matches: 14. Germline V gene lookup returns CDR1 ENHRY and CDR2 SYGVKD. The CDR3 protein is CATTRTGGSDQPQHF. CDR3 coding DNA: TGTGCCACAACCAGGACAGGAGGAAGCGATCAGCCCCAGCATTTT.

This clonotype was picked up many times. This chain uses TRBV7-2 with TRBJ2-1, with TRBD2 matching 12 bases. CDR1 and CDR2 from the germline V gene are SGHTA and FQGNSA. Germline trimming cut 2 bases from V and 7 bases from J; bases unmatched to any gene: 12. The CDR3 loop spans 18 amino acids. CDR3 coding DNA: TGTGCCAGCAGCTTACGGGCTAGCGGGGGGGGGTGGGGAAATGAGCAGTTCTTC. It encodes CASSLRASGGGWGNEQFF.

This clonotype was counted once. This may be a read error, as it is one base from a much larger clone. This chain uses TRBV6-6 with TRBJ2-3; the D call may be TRBD1 or TRBD2 (6 bases each). Germline V lookup: CDR1 MNHNY, CDR2 SVGAGI (reference sequence). Trimming removed 6 bases from V and 2 bases from J, with 12 bases in between. The CDR3 consists of 14 residues. The CDR3 coding sequence is TGTGCCAGCAGCCCTCGGGGGCTCACAGATACGCAGTATTTT. Protein: CASSPRGLTDTQYF.

This clonotype was observed a few times. This chain connects TRBV20-1 to TRBJ2-4; D unclear. The length of the CDR3 is 11 residues. The ends were cut back, 3 bases at V and 8 bases at J, with 8 bases in the middle. Germline V CDR1 and CDR2: DFQATT, SNEGSKA (reference sequence). The DNA for the CDR3 is TGCAGTGCTAGTATCTCAGACATTCAGTACTTC. Translated: CSASISDIQYF.